The 13 T cell receptor beta chains listed next were all sequenced from one sample in a study of T cells in Graves' hyperthyroidism and ophthalmopathy. RNA transcripts served as the template for amplifying TCR beta CDR3 regions. HTBI primers were used for first-round RT-PCR of the TCR CDR3. TCRdb re-derived calls from the multiplex PCR reads in MiXCR, one entry per CDR3 protein. The sample carries about 360,000 distinct CDR3 sequences, 15% to 18% recorded once. The sample was blood. Source of these receptors: a woman aged 18-29 years with Graves' hyperthyroidism that later progressed to Graves' ophthalmopathy.

This clonotype was found many times. The chain joins TRBV20-1 to TRBJ1-2, with D tentatively TRBD1 (6 bases). Trimming removed 7 bases at V and 2 bases at J, with 14 bases between. CDR1 and CDR2 (germline): DFQATT, SNEGSKA (reference sequence). The CDR3 contains 13 residues. The CDR3 region is CSGRTTGNYGYTF. In DNA, the CDR3 is TGCAGTGGCCGAACTACAGGGAACTATGGCTACACCTTC.

The sample holds many counts of this clonotype. The chain has TRBV27 and TRBJ2-2, with TRBD2 as a possible D gene (5 bases). The germline gives CDR1 MNHEY, CDR2 SMNVEV (reference sequence). This CDR3 comprises 16 residues. V was clipped by 5 bases and J by 5 bases, with 18 bases between them. This CDR3 reads CASSPGRLGGTGELFF. The CDR3, as DNA: TGTGCCAGCAGTCCCGGACGGTTGGGCGGGACCGGGGAGCTGTTTTTT.

There are many counts of this clonotype. CDR3 residues: CASSLISTDTQYF. The CDR3 DNA is TGTGCCAGCAGCTTAATCTCCACAGATACGCAGTATTTT. The chain employs TRBV7-3 and TRBJ2-3; D is undetermined. The CDR3 totals 13 residues. The germline CDR1 and CDR2 sequences are SGHTA and FQGTGA. V was shortened by 1 base and J by 2 bases, with 4 bases between the two germline ends.

This sequence joins TRBV30 and TRBJ2-7; TRBD2 is a possible D gene (5 bases). The ends were cut back, 5 bases at V and 4 bases at J, with 33 bases in the middle. This CDR3 has 19 amino acids. Germline V gene data show CDR1 as GTSNPN and CDR2 as SVGIG (reference sequence). The CDR3 reads CAWGSSFGQSLAGTYEQYF. The CDR3 bases are TGTGCCTGGGGGTCCTCGTTTGGGCAATCGCTAGCCGGTACTTACGAGCAGTACTTC.

The rearrangement joins TRBV19 to TRBJ2-7; TRBD1 or TRBD2 may be the D gene (5 bases each). V was pared by 5 bases and J by 5 bases, with 16 bases between. From germline, CDR1 is LNHDA and CDR2 SQIVND (reference sequence). The CDR3 runs to 14 residues. CDR3 in amino acids: CASSFEGWIDEQYF. As DNA, the CDR3 is TGTGCCAGTAGTTTTGAGGGGTGGATTGACGAGCAGTACTTC.

This clonotype was seen many times. The gene calls are TRBV28 and TRBJ2-1, with 11 bases fitting TRBD2. The CDR3 spans 15 residues. After removal of 4 bases from V and 8 bases from J, the junction contained 7 bases not matched to a gene. Looked up from germline, CDR1 is MDHEN and CDR2 is SYDVKM. This CDR3 is CASSSLLAGVDEQFF. The DNA of the CDR3 is TGTGCCAGCAGTTCTCTACTAGCGGGAGTCGATGAGCAGTTCTTC.

This clonotype came up many times. This chain uses TRBV20-1 with TRBJ2-7; TRBD2 matches 12 bases. Germline CDR1 reads DFQATT; CDR2 reads SNEGSKA (reference sequence). This CDR3 is built from 15 residues. V dropped 6 bases and J dropped 7; count of bases not matched to a gene: 13. The CDR3 here is CSAPGTSGYLGEQYF. DNA for the CDR3: TGCAGTGCCCCCGGGACTAGCGGGTATTTAGGGGAGCAGTACTTC.

This clonotype has more than one count but fewer than ten. A read error may account for a junction end that differs from germline. The chain uses TRBV6-1 and TRBJ2-1; TRBD1 or TRBD2 may be the D gene (7 bases each). The germline gives CDR1 MNHNS, CDR2 SASEGT. The CDR3 is made up of 15 amino acids. CDR3 DNA: TGTGCCAACAGTGAAAACCAGGGGGGGTACAATGAGCAGTTCTTC. Amino acids: CANSENQGGYNEQFF.

The sample holds a few counts of this clonotype. The chain links TRBV15 to TRBJ2-7; the match to TRBD1 covers 8 bases. Losses at the gene ends were 4 bases for V and 5 bases for J; bases not matched to a gene: 4. CDR3 length equals 13 residues. CDR1 and CDR2 from the germline V gene are LNHNV and YYDKDF (reference sequence). CDR3: CATSKDREHEQYF. In DNA form, the CDR3 reads TGTGCCACCAGCAAGGACAGGGAACACGAGCAGTACTTC.

The chain couples TRBV9 to TRBJ2-3; D is possibly TRBD1 or TRBD2 (6 bases each). V lost 4 bases to trimming and J lost 0 bases, with 15 bases between them. Germline assignment: CDR1 SGDLS and CDR2 YYNGEE. The CDR3 length is 16 residues. CDR3 amino acids: CASSPRGASSTDTQYF. The CDR3 nucleotides read TGTGCCAGCAGCCCTAGGGGGGCGTCTAGCACAGATACGCAGTATTTT.

The chain recombines TRBV9 with TRBJ2-7; 8 positions match TRBD2. CDR1 is SGDLS, CDR2 YYNGEE, per germline. CDR3 size: 15 residues. The J segment lost 5 bases and the V segment lost 2 bases, leaving 9 bases of the junction unmatched. The CDR3 spells CASSVYSGMGNEQYF. In nucleotides, the CDR3 is TGTGCCAGCAGCGTCTATAGCGGGATGGGCAACGAGCAGTACTTC.

Only a few counts were recorded for this clonotype. The rearrangement joins TRBV20-1 to TRBJ2-5; D might be TRBD1 or TRBD2, each matching 5 bases. Germline CDR1 DFQATT, CDR2 SNEGSKA (reference sequence). V dropped 6 bases and J dropped 5 bases, with 13 bases sitting between them. CDR3 length equals 12 residues. The CDR3 is CSAKGRRETQYF. The CDR3 nucleotides read TGCAGTGCCAAGGGACGCCGGGAGACCCAGTACTTC.

This clonotype was counted between two and nine times. The chain joins TRBV2 to TRBJ2-1; 8 bases line up with TRBD1. The V segment lost 1 base and the J segment 8 bases; nucleotides outside the gene matches: 7. The V gene's germline CDR1 is SNHLY and CDR2 FYNNEI. The CDR3 sequence is 15 residues long. The CDR3 coding sequence is TGTGCCAGCAGTGAAGGTCAGGGGGCGGGCGATGAGCAGTTCTTC. The encoded protein is CASSEGQGAGDEQFF.